This T cell receptor beta chain was recorded in a study of PD-1 blockade in classical Hodgkin lymphoma (dated by TCRdb to the early 2020s). For the study in its entirety: Nivolumab dosing was 3 mg/kg intravenously every 2 weeks, continuing until either disease progression or unacceptable toxicity. To define a peripheral blood immune signature of response to PD-1 blockade in classical Hodgkin lymphoma, the study combined TCR beta sequencing with CyTOF. On the study overall, not on this receptor specifically: Patients starting nivolumab less than 1 year after ASCT had lower diversity and were excluded from later analyses to avoid confounding by immune reconstitution. A significant rise by C4D1 was seen in CD4+ but not CD8+ TCR diversity (p=0.0027 vs p=0.16), with the rise being most apparent in complete responders (p=0.02). The study was limited to a single clinical trial cohort, and causes of repertoire differences, possibly disease activity or prior therapy, remained undefined. Among trial patients, those achieving complete response had baseline diversity similar to that of newly diagnosed patients, while diversity was significantly lower in partial responders and progressors. Newly diagnosed patients were reported to have lower baseline TCR diversity than healthy donors, and relapsed/refractory patients were reported to have lower baseline TCR diversity still.

This sample's time point label indicates: cycle 1 day 1 (C1D1), immediately before nivolumab initiation. Every trial patient had relapsed after autologous stem cell transplantation, and cohorts A, B and C differed in prior brentuximab vedotin exposure. A total of 56 patients with relapsed/refractory classical Hodgkin lymphoma made up the trial cohort, and each patient's best overall response was complete response, partial response or progressive disease. Trial patients were treated with single-agent nivolumab in the multi-cohort phase II CheckMate 205 trial. Best overall response was determined by an independent review committee according to the 2007 International Working Group response criteria. Trial PBMCs were collected immediately before nivolumab initiation (C1D1) and during therapy at cycle 2 day 1 and cycle 4 day 1. Peripheral blood was collected in 8 mL Vacutainer Cell Preparation Tubes, from which PBMCs were isolated by centrifugation and then cryopreserved.

Comment on this clone: No cognate antigen has been identified for it. No quality values exist for individual bases; no much larger clone is one base distant.

Genomic DNA was extracted with the Qiagen DNeasy kit from unsorted PBMCs and from negatively selected CD4+ and CD8+ fractions. TCR beta CDR3 regions were subjected to amplification by immunoSEQ multiplex PCR with primers that anneal to V and J segments. A synthetic immune receptor repertoire was used to minimize amplification bias, and remaining bias was computationally removed after sequencing. On the authors' methods: Custom Python scripts were used to quantify repertoire diversity as the Shannon entropy index. The unsorted, CD4+ and CD8+ repertoires were each analyzed separately, with the exception of combined analyses, where CD4+ and CD8+ sequences were merged in silico. Clonal expansion was defined as a frequency increase of at least 2-fold after treatment compared with C1D1, and clones undetected at baseline were assigned a pseudocount of 0.5. Singleton clones were defined as clones with 0 or 1 copy at C1D1, and non-singleton clones were defined as clones with 2 or more copies. By matching protein sequences in sorted samples from the same patient, clones expanded in unsorted samples were annotated as CD4+, CD8+ or unknown. Wilcoxon tests were applied to paired samples to test diversity changes from C1D1 to C4D1. Imported from immuneACCESS, the table was reduced by TCRdb to in-frame sequences with V and J called. These copies leave out some clones; in studies compared against another copy, an unresolved V gene accounts for under half, and the cause of the remainder is not known. Clone size and V and J calls were adopted from that table, with D and trimming inferred from the DNA. The sample table shows just under 100,000 clones, and over 80% are seen once. In total, the top ten clones hold about 12% of the sample.

Based on the germline V gene (reference sequence), the CDR1 and CDR2 sequences are SGHKS and YYEKEE. Reading from cysteine to phenylalanine, the CDR3 counts 19 amino acids. The retained sequence is limited to the CDR3, 57 bases, with the frame set at the first base. Compared with germline, V lacks 6 bases and J lacks 2 bases; bases without a gene match: 21. The rearranged chain carries TRBV5-5 and TRBJ2-7; 9 middle bases align to TRBD2. The TCR originated in a human donor with classical Hodgkin lymphoma. This specimen consisted of peripheral blood mononuclear cells (PBMCs), obtained at baseline. The CDR3 corresponds to CASTSVGTGTSGRPYEQYF. The nucleotide sequence is TGTGCCAGCACAAGTGTCGGGACCGGTACTAGCGGGCGCCCCTACGAGCAGTACTTC.